This entry lists 24 T cell receptor beta chains sequenced from one sample in a study of memory CD4+ T cells and cytomegalovirus serostatus. Single viable CD3+CD4+CD8-CD45RO+ cells were sorted as the memory CD4+ T cells. This table comes from immunoSEQ multiplex PCR, and its TCRdb copy is limited to in-frame clones, with some not included. In the table there are about 64,000 clones, 77% of which are singletons. The sequenced material came from memory CD4+ T cells from blood. The receptors here all came from an adult in good health and CMV-seronegative.

For the CDR3, the DNA is TGTGCCAGAAGCCCTATTCCTCGCGAAAGCTCCTACAATGAGCAGTTCTTC. This encodes CARSPIPRESSYNEQFF. The chain carries TRBV5-3 and TRBJ2-1; D unresolved. TRBV5-3 is given ORF status, its function remaining uncertain. The CDR3 totals 17 residues. Trimming took 4 bases from V and 0 from J, leaving 17 bases between them.

The chain recombines TRBV5-1 with TRBJ2-7; the D gene is possibly TRBD2 (5 bases). The CDR3 covers 13 residues. V lost 0 bases, J lost 3 bases, and 7 bases lay in between. CDR1 and CDR2 (germline): SGHRS, YFSETQ. CDR3 DNA: TGCGCCAGCAGCTTGGACGGGATCTACGAGCAGTACTTC. Its translation is CASSLDGIYEQYF.

The V gene is TRBV28, the J gene TRBJ1-5; tentatively, D is TRBD1 (6 bases). This CDR3 has 16 amino acids. The V end lost 2 bases, the J end lost 3 bases, and 14 bases lay between the germline ends. The germline V gene encodes CDR1 MDHEN and CDR2 SYDVKM. The CDR3 DNA sequence: TGTGCCAGCAGTTTACGCGCAGGGGTTTCCAATCAGCCCCAGCATTTT. This sequence encodes CASSLRAGVSNQPQHF. Full variable domain (missing parts from reference TRBV28 and TRBJ1-5): DVKVTQSSRYLVKRTGEKVFLECVQDMDHENMFWYRQDPGLGLRLIYFSYDVKMKEKGDIPEGYSVSREKKERFSLILESASTNQTSMYLCASSLRAGVSNQPQHFGDGTRLSIL.

Only one count was recorded for this clone. J is TRBJ1-4 and V is TRBV18, with D unclear. The CDR3 spans 15 residues. The V end lost 0 bases, the J end lost 5 bases, and 10 bases lay between the germline ends. The germline V gene has CDR1 KGHSH and CDR2 LQKENI. The CDR3: CASSPPGGENEKLFF. CDR3 coding DNA: TGTGCCAGCTCACCACCGGGCGGAGAAAATGAAAAACTGTTTTTT. The whole variable domain, filled in from reference TRBV18 and TRBJ1-4, reads NAGVMQNPRHLVRRRGQEARLRCSPMKGHSHVYWYRQLPEEGLKFMVYLQKENIIDESGMPKERFSAEFPKEGPSILRIQQVVRGDSAAYFCASSPPGGENEKLFFGSGTQLSVL.

This clone was counted between two and nine times. This chain joins TRBV2 and TRBJ1-5; weak D call: TRBD1 (5 bases). Looked up from germline, CDR1 is SNHLY and CDR2 is FYNNEI. V lost 6 bases and J lost 1, with 13 bases in between. This CDR3 spans 15 amino acids. The CDR3: CASRGTSGSNQPQHF. CDR3 sequence (DNA): TGTGCCAGCAGGGGGACCTCAGGGAGCAATCAGCCCCAGCATTTT.

The chain recombines TRBV5-6 with TRBJ2-1; 8 nucleotides match TRBD2. Germline CDR1 SGHDT, CDR2 YYEEEE. This CDR3 has 14 amino acids. V was clipped by 4 bases and J by 6 bases; unmatched bases: 6. The CDR3 bases are TGTGCCAGCAGCCTTGGACTAGCCGCCAATGAGCAGTTCTTC. This gives the protein CASSLGLAANEQFF.

There are a few counts of this clone. This chain joins TRBV9 and TRBJ2-7, with no clear D. Germline V gene sequence: CDR1 SGDLS, CDR2 YYNGEE. This CDR3 comprises 14 residues. Trimming left V 1 base short and J 1 base short, with 9 bases between. CDR3 amino acids: CASSVQWSSYEQYF. For the CDR3, the DNA is TGTGCCAGCAGCGTACAATGGAGTTCCTACGAGCAGTACTTC.

The chain is built from TRBV6-5 and TRBJ2-3; no firm D call. The CDR3 covers 15 residues. The V gene's germline CDR1 is MNHEY and CDR2 SVGAGI. The V and J ends lost 5 bases and 0 bases respectively, with 12 bases between them. The DNA for the CDR3 is TGTGCCAGCAGTCATGGGCCCCCTAGCACAGATACGCAGTATTTT. Translation: CASSHGPPSTDTQYF.

There are a few counts of this clone. V and J are TRBV2 and TRBJ2-2; 11 positions agree with TRBD1. This CDR3 has 14 amino acids. Germline values: CDR1 SNHLY, CDR2 FYNNEI. With 7 bases clipped from V and 3 bases from J, the junction kept 1 base outside the gene matches. The CDR3 protein is CASMGQGDTGELFF. CDR3 DNA sequence: TGTGCCAGCATGGGACAGGGGGACACCGGGGAGCTGTTTTTT.

This clone occurred a few times. The chain joins TRBV27 to TRBJ2-1; TRBD2 matches at 13 bases. The CDR3 is 17 amino acids. Trimming at V came to 5 bases and at J to 7 bases, leaving 11 bases not matched to a gene. Per the germline V gene, CDR1 is MNHEY and CDR2 is SMNVEV (reference sequence). CDR3 bases: TGTGCCAGCAGTCCATTTACGGGACTAGCGGGAATGAATGAGCAGTTCTTC. Its protein is CASSPFTGLAGMNEQFF.

The V call is TRBV27, the J call TRBJ2-7; 8 positions agree with TRBD1. CDR1 MNHEY and CDR2 SMNVEV come from the germline V gene (reference sequence). This CDR3 is built from 15 residues. The junction had 4 bases not matched to a gene; V was cut back by 3 bases and J by 0 bases. The CDR3 here is CASSLIGQGSYEQYF. DNA for the CDR3: TGTGCCAGCAGTTTGATAGGACAGGGCTCCTACGAGCAGTACTTC.

V gene TRBV29-1 combines with J gene TRBJ2-2, with TRBD2 matching 8 bases. This CDR3 is 16 amino acids long. In germline, CDR1 is SQVTM, CDR2 ANQGSEA. V was pared by 6 bases and J by 0 bases, with 9 bases of the junction left unmatched. DNA of the CDR3: TGCAGCGTAACCCGGGGGGGGGCATCGAACACCGGGGAGCTGTTTTTT. Protein sequence: CSVTRGGASNTGELFF.

The chain has TRBV5-3 and TRBJ1-3, with D maybe TRBD1 (6 bases). TRBV5-3 is an open reading frame whose function is uncertain. The CDR3 is 16 amino acids. Trimming removed 3 bases at V and 5 bases at J, with 18 bases between. Here the CDR3 reads CARSSSTGSRRNTIYF. CDR3 nucleotide sequence: TGTGCCAGAAGCTCCTCGACAGGTTCCCGTCGAAACACCATATATTTT.

This chain connects TRBV7-6 to TRBJ2-5, with TRBD2 matching 11 bases. The CDR3 length is 17 residues. Germline lookup yields CDR1 SGHVS and CDR2 FNYEAQ. V shed 3 bases, J shed 1 base, and the junction held 7 bases outside the gene matches. The chain's CDR3 is CASSLLAGGGPQETQYF. DNA of the CDR3: TGTGCCAGCAGCTTGTTAGCGGGAGGGGGGCCCCAAGAGACCCAGTACTTC.

V is TRBV30 and J is TRBJ2-1; perhaps TRBD1 as D (5 bases). V lost 3 bases and J lost 6, with 18 bases in between. Germline V gene sequence: CDR1 GTSNPN, CDR2 SVGIG (reference sequence). This CDR3 contains 15 residues. The CDR3 loop reads CAWSHSGIPLNEQFF. Here the CDR3 DNA reads TGTGCCTGGAGCCACTCAGGGATCCCCCTCAATGAGCAGTTCTTC.

This chain uses TRBV5-1 with TRBJ2-7; D not certain. Germline V gene lookup returns CDR1 SGHRS and CDR2 YFSETQ. This CDR3 comprises 14 residues. The V end lost 0 bases, the J end lost 4 bases, and 11 bases lay between the germline ends. CDR3 residues: CASSLESGGYEQYF. The CDR3 bases are TGCGCCAGCAGCTTGGAATCCGGTGGGTACGAGCAGTACTTC. Complete variable domain (other parts from reference TRBV5-1 and TRBJ2-7): KAGVTQTPRYLIKTRGQQVTLSCSPISGHRSVSWYQQTPGQGLQFLFEYFSETQRNKGNFPGRFSGRQFSNSRSEMNVSTLELGDSALYLCASSLESGGYEQYFGPGTRLTVT.

The chain is built from TRBV9 and TRBJ2-6; D may correspond to TRBD1 or TRBD2 (5 bases each). Trimming removed 4 bases at V and 0 bases at J, with 11 bases between. This CDR3 spans 16 amino acids. Per germline, CDR1 SGDLS and CDR2 YYNGEE. DNA of the CDR3: TGTGCCAGCAGCACCACCGGGGCCTCTGGGGCCAACGTCCTGACTTTC. This translates into CASSTTGASGANVLTF.

The gene calls are TRBV7-2 and TRBJ2-1, with 10 positions matching TRBD2. The CDR3 loop spans 16 amino acids. Per germline, CDR1 SGHTA and CDR2 FQGNSA. V lost 5 bases and J lost 3; bases outside the gene matches: 7. The DNA for the CDR3 is TGTGCCAGCAGCCCTCGGACTAGCGGAAACTACAATGAGCAGTTCTTC. Translation gives CASSPRTSGNYNEQFF.

This clone has a single count. CDR3 amino acids: CASSVPRGGLDTGELFF. The DNA for the CDR3 is TGTGCCAGCAGCGTACCCCGGGGAGGGCTCGACACCGGGGAGCTGTTTTTT. The rearrangement uses TRBV9 and TRBJ2-2, with TRBD2 matching 7 bases. There are 17 residues in the CDR3. J was trimmed by 3 bases and V by 1 base; bases with no gene match: 9. The V gene's germline CDR1 is SGDLS and CDR2 YYNGEE.

J is TRBJ1-2 and V is TRBV7-9; D possibly corresponds to TRBD1 (5 bases). Trimming stripped 2 bases from V and 2 bases from J, with 12 bases between. Germline V gene lookup returns CDR1 SEHNR and CDR2 FQNEAQ (reference sequence). This CDR3 is 15 amino acids long. Here the CDR3 DNA reads TGTGCCAGCAGCTTAAGAGGCGGACAAAACTATGGCTACACCTTC. Its protein is CASSLRGGQNYGYTF. The full variable domain, in which reference TRBV7-9 and TRBJ1-2 provide the parts outside the CDR3, is DTGVSQNPRHKITKRGQNVTFRCDPISEHNRLYWYRQTLGQGPEFLTYFQNEAQLEKSRLLSDRFSAERPKGSFSTLEIQRTEQGDSAMYLCASSLRGGQNYGYTFGSGTRLTVV.

The sample holds a few counts of this clone. V usage is TRBV28 and J usage is TRBJ1-4, with D maybe TRBD1 (5 bases). Trimming cost V 4 bases and J 8 bases, with 20 bases left between them. CDR1 and CDR2 from the germline V gene are MDHEN and SYDVKM. The CDR3 is 16 residues long. Here the CDR3 reads CASSSYPDGGREKLFF. The CDR3, as DNA: TGTGCCAGCAGTTCCTACCCCGACGGGGGGAGGGAAAAACTGTTTTTT.

This rearrangement joins TRBV19 to TRBJ1-4, with D hard to call. The CDR3 contains 15 residues. The germline V gene encodes CDR1 LNHDA and CDR2 SQIVND (reference sequence). Trimming took off 5 bases at V and 4 bases at J, with 14 bases between the two ends. The CDR3 reads CASSSPRGNNEKLFF. CDR3 DNA: TGTGCCAGTAGTTCCCCCCGGGGAAATAATGAAAAACTGTTTTTT.

This clone was seen a handful of times. The chain uses TRBV7-2 and TRBJ1-2, with D possibly matching TRBD1 (6 bases). CDR1 is SGHTA, CDR2 FQGNSA, per germline. With 1 base removed from V and 8 bases from J, the gap between germline ends came to 14 bases. The CDR3 has 14 residues. This chain's CDR3 is CASSLEGGRGGYTF. DNA of the CDR3: TGTGCCAGCAGCTTAGAGGGGGGGCGCGGGGGCTACACCTTC.

The J gene is TRBJ2-3, the V gene TRBV5-6; D is undetermined. The CDR3 has 15 amino acids. Between the trimmed V and J ends, which lost 1 base and 4 bases, there was a span of 13 bases. Germline V gene lookup returns CDR1 SGHDT and CDR2 YYEEEE. The CDR3 reads CASSLRSGQSDTQYF. The CDR3 DNA reads as TGTGCCAGCAGCTTGAGATCCGGGCAATCAGATACGCAGTATTTT.